This section outlines one T cell receptor beta chain sequence together with its context. Its antigen remains unknown. This specimen comes from a study of CXCR3-negative and CXCR3-positive naive CD8 T cells. Study-wide points: With respect to TRBV-TRBJ usage, naive CXCR3-negative and CXCR3-positive cells were similar; memory differed.

The libraries of TRB cDNA were constructed through 5' RACE using UMI labels. Each CDR3 protein gets one entry in TCRdb, which reprocessed the 5' RACE reads and gives no DNA. The sample's table shows some 130,000 distinct CDR3 sequences. Germline CDR1 reads SGHRS; CDR2 reads YFSETQ. The CDR3 runs to 14 residues. The sequence was collected from a human donor in good health. Some clones in this sample may be carry-over from other donors' samples. The chain recombines TRBV5-1 with TRBJ2-7; TCRdb's D gene call, TRBD1, goes unchecked for lack of DNA. Sequenced: naive CXCR3- CD8+ T cells from blood. Documented subset: CD45RO-CCR7+CD27+CD95- naive CD8+ T cells lacking CXCR3 (TNR3-). This CDR3 reads CASSLGASGPEQYF.